The 11 T cell receptor beta chains presented below share a single source sample, sequenced in a study of T cell responses to AZD1222 COVID-19 vaccine. Profiled with immunoSEQ multiplex PCR; TCRdb holds only in-frame clones, not every one. The sample holds over 100,000 clones; 90% are singletons and the top ten take less than 9%. The source was peripheral blood, collected on day 0 of AZD1222 vaccination. The receptors were sampled from an adult in good health.

The chain employs TRBV14 and TRBJ1-2; no clear D. The germline V gene encodes CDR1 SGHDN and CDR2 FVKESK. Deletions cut 5 bases from V and 8 bases from J, with 18 bases between. The CDR3 sequence is 14 residues long. In nucleotides, the CDR3 is TGTGCCAGCAGCTTCACATCGGGGAAATGGGGCTACACCTTC. It yields the protein CASSFTSGKWGYTF.

The rearrangement links TRBV10-1 to TRBJ1-2, with a possible D match to TRBD1 (5 bases). The V end was cut by 2 bases, the J end by 8 bases, with 15 bases between. The CDR3 length is 14 residues. Germline-derived CDR1 and CDR2 are WNHNN and SYGVQD (reference sequence). In DNA, the CDR3 is TGCGCCAGCAGTGAGAGGAGGGACGGGAGGGGCTACACCTTC. Protein product: CASSERRDGRGYTF.

The J gene is TRBJ2-7, the V gene TRBV10-3, with 7 bases lining up with TRBD1. V shed 7 bases, J shed 3 bases, and the junction held 6 bases outside the gene matches. Germline V lookup: CDR1 ENHRY, CDR2 SYGVKD. The CDR3 totals 13 residues. CDR3 sequence: CAIMGDRIYEQYF. CDR3 in DNA: TGTGCCATCATGGGGGACAGAATCTACGAGCAGTACTTC.

The table lists this clone with a few counts. V is TRBV12-3 or TRBV12-4 and J is TRBJ2-5, with D perhaps TRBD1 (5 bases). The CDR3 length is 13 residues. Trimming shortened V by 1 base and J by 9 bases, and 12 bases separated the two germline ends. CDR3 region: CASSLDQGGAQYF. In DNA form, the CDR3 reads TGTGCCAGCAGTTTAGACCAGGGTGGGGCCCAGTACTTC.

This clone was picked up one time. The chain has TRBV5-5 and TRBJ2-1; maybe TRBD1 (5 bases). CDR1 is SGHKS, CDR2 YYEKEE, per germline (reference sequence). The CDR3 loop spans 15 amino acids. The V end was cut by 5 bases, the J end by 4 bases, with 16 bases between. The CDR3: CASSFGAQAYNEQFF. Here the CDR3 DNA reads TGTGCCAGCAGTTTTGGGGCACAGGCTTACAATGAGCAGTTCTTC.

Remarks on this clone: A read error may account for a junction end that differs from germline. The chain carries TRBV19 and TRBJ1-2, with D maybe TRBD1 (6 bases). Germline V CDR1 and CDR2: LNHDA, SQIVND (reference sequence). This CDR3 is built from 15 residues. The DNA for the CDR3 is TGTGCCAGTAGTATCCCAGGGGCCGTTAACCATGGCTACACCTTC. It specifies CASSIPGAVNHGYTF. Combining the CDR3 with reference TRBV19 and TRBJ1-2 gives the whole variable domain DGGITQSPKYLFRKEGQNVTLSCEQNLNHDAMYWYRQDPGQGLRLIYYSQIVNDFQKGDIAEGYSVSREKKESFPLTVTSAQKNPTAFYLCASSIPGAVNHGYTFGSGTRLTVV.

The chain couples TRBV6-5 to TRBJ1-1; D ambiguous. The germline V gene encodes CDR1 MNHEY and CDR2 SVGAGI. CDR3 size: 11 residues. The V end was cut by 6 bases, the J end by 6 bases, with 8 bases between. CDR3 loop: CASSGEAEAFF. The CDR3 nucleotides are TGTGCCAGCAGCGGGGAGGCTGAAGCTTTCTTT.

The chain combines TRBV20-1 with TRBJ1-1; no firm D call. V dropped 6 bases and J dropped 5 bases, with 10 bases sitting between them. The V gene's germline CDR1 is DFQATT and CDR2 SNEGSKA (reference sequence). The CDR3 is 11 amino acids. The CDR3 sequence: CSAPIGTEAFF. In nucleotides, the CDR3 is TGCAGTGCCCCCATAGGGACTGAAGCTTTCTTT.

The chain is built from TRBV5-1 and TRBJ2-2; 7 bases are a match to TRBD1. Trimming took 4 bases from V and 13 from J; bases not matched to a gene: 7. This CDR3 region has 12 residues. Germline V gives CDR1 SGHRS, CDR2 YFSETQ. CDR3 amino acids: CASSTQGRGLFF. CDR3 nucleotides: TGCGCCAGCAGCACACAGGGGCGAGGGCTGTTTTTT.

CDR3 sequence reads: CATSDWDRGNGYTF. DNA for the CDR3: TGTGCCACCAGTGATTGGGACAGGGGAAATGGCTACACCTTC. The chain is built from TRBV24-1 and TRBJ1-2, with 10 bases identical to TRBD1. Germline-derived CDR1 and CDR2 are KGHDR and SFDVKD. V dropped 2 bases and J dropped 6; count of bases not matched to a gene: 2. CDR3 length: 14 amino acids.

This clone appeared once. The chain has TRBV4-3 and TRBJ2-7, with a tentative D call TRBD1 (6 bases). Trimming took 0 bases from V and 5 from J, leaving 8 bases between them. This CDR3 is built from 13 residues. The germline V gene encodes CDR1 LGHNA and CDR2 YSLEER. This CDR3 is CASSQERDNEQYF. CDR3 coding DNA: TGCGCCAGCAGCCAAGAAAGGGACAACGAGCAGTACTTC.